The rows below give T cell receptor beta chains drawn from one sample of a study of shared clonotypes between healthy human individuals. Produced via immunoSEQ multiplex PCR; TCRdb's table is partial and in-frame only. Of hundreds of thousands of clones in the sample, roughly 95% were seen once. The sequencing input was naive CD8+ T cells sorted from blood. The receptors stem from a woman aged 25 to 39 in good health. Each CDR3 is given with its conserved first and last residue. A D gene is named only where the DNA matches it firmly. Some rows mark clone size as missing; the rest say once, few, many or name a class of expanded clone.

d_gene	v_gene	j_gene	abundance	CDR3aa	CDR3nt
-	TRBV27	TRBJ2-2	-	CASSFNSLFANTGELFF	TGTGCCAGCAGTTTCAACAGCCTTTTCGCGAACACCGGGGAGCTGTTTTTT
TRBD2	TRBV28	TRBJ2-1	-	CASSGTSGRSYNEQFF	TGTGCCAGCAGCGGTACTAGCGGGAGATCCTACAATGAGCAGTTCTTC
-	TRBV14	TRBJ1-1	-	CASSQWRGQNTEAFF	TGTGCCAGCAGCCAATGGAGGGGACAGAACACTGAAGCTTTCTTT
-	TRBV10-1	TRBJ2-5	-	CASSESGRGSGAQYF	TGCGCCAGCAGTGAGTCGGGCAGGGGTTCAGGGGCCCAGTACTTC
TRBD1	TRBV7-8	TRBJ1-2	-	CASSPGGIYGYTF	TGTGCCAGCAGCCCAGGGGGTATCTATGGCTACACCTTC
TRBD1	TRBV28	TRBJ1-1	-	CASSLMTGGFDTEAFF	TGTGCCAGCAGTTTAATGACAGGGGGCTTTGACACTGAAGCTTTCTTT
-	TRBV28	TRBJ1-3	-	CASSSGTSPGNTIYF	TGTGCCAGCAGTTCCGGGACAAGTCCTGGAAACACCATATATTTT
-	TRBV18	TRBJ2-1	-	CASSSDRDGTYNEQFF	TGTGCCAGCTCATCTGATCGGGACGGCACCTACAATGAGCAGTTCTTC
-	TRBV5-4	TRBJ2-3	-	CASSLSGDTDTQYF	TGTGCCAGCAGCTTGTCCGGGGACACAGATACGCAGTATTTT
TRBD1	TRBV5-6	TRBJ1-5	once	CASSFRDSNQPQHF	TGTGCCAGCAGCTTCCGGGACAGTAATCAGCCCCAGCATTTT
-	TRBV28	TRBJ2-7	-	CASSSEGSGSYEQYF	TGTGCCAGCAGTTCAGAGGGGTCGGGCTCCTACGAGCAGTACTTC
-	TRBV2	TRBJ2-2	-	CATQPQGGNTGELFF	TGTGCCACCCAACCCCAGGGGGGGAACACCGGGGAGCTGTTTTTT
-	TRBV11-2	TRBJ2-5	-	CASSPGLPEAQYF	TGTGCCAGCAGCCCCGGACTTCCCGAGGCCCAGTACTTC
-	TRBV2	TRBJ1-1	-	CASSGSHGGTEAFF	TGTGCCAGCAGTGGGAGTCATGGGGGCACTGAAGCTTTCTTT